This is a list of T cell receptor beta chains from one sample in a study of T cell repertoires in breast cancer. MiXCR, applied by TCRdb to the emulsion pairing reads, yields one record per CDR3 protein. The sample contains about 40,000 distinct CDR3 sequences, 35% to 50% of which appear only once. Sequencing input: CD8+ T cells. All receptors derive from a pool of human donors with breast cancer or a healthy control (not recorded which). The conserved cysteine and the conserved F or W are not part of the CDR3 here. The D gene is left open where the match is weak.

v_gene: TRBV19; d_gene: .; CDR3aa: ASSHSWGGNAEAF
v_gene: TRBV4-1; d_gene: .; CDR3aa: ASSQEPLTYEQY
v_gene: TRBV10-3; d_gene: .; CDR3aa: AAGRGGRDTEAF
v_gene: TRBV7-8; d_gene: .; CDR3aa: ASSLVLGRPSIGSTDTQY
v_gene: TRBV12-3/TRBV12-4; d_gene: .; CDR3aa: ASRWGQENTIY
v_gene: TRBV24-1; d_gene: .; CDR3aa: ATSPQVIGTDTQY
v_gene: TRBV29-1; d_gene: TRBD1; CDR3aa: SVRGQERTYNEQF
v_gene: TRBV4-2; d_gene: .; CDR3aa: ASSQERTGTDTQY
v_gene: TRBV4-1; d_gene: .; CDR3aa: ASSQEFSRDTQY
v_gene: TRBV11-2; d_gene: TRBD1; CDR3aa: ASSSDRGSEKLL
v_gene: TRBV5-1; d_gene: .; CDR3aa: ASSFSEGGYTEAF
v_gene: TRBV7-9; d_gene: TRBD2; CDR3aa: ASSLARGGSRVGNIQY
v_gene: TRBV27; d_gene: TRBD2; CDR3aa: ASSSTYSGGRDTQY
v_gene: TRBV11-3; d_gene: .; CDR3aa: ASSLAGATDTQY
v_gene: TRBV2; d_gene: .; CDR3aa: ASSEGRANSGNTIY
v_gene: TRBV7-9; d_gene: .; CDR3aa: ASSRTGKDEKLF
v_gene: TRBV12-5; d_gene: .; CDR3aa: ASGLVEEGQPQH
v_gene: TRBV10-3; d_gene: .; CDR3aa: AATREPYYEQY
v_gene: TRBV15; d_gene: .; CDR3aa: ATRAGGNRGTEAL
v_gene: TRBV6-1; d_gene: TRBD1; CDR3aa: ASSERHRQGGNTIY
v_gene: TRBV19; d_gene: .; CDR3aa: ASSMGRDQPQH
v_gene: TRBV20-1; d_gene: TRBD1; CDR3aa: SANTRGLVTEAF
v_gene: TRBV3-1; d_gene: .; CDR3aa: ASSRQGGGNTEAF
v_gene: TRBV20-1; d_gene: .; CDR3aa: SAAAFWGEQY
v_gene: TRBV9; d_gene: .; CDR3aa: ASTGYSSNQPQH
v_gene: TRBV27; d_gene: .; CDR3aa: ASSSRVRPGNTIY
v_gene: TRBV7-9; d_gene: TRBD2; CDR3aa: ASSLGGGNMNEQC
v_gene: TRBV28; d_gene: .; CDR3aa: ASSPQGDTQY
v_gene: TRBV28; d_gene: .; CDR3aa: ASSIIRYEQY
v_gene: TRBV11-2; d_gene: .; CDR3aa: ASSLSLQGGTGELF
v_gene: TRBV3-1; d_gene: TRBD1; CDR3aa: ASSFRQGNTEAF
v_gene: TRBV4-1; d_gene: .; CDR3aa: ASSQDEGVLYEQY
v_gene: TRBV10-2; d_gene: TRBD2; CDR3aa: ASSGRLAVVHAEQF
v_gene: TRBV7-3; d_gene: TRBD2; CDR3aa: ASSLAGGPLNEQF
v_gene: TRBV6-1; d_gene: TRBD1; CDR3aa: ASSVGQGIIQPQH
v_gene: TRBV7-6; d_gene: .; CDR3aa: ASSPYNSPLH
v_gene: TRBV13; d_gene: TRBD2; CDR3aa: ASSPGLAGESETQY
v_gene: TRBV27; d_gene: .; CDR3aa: ANSRLGSSYEQY
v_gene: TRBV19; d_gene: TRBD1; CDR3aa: ASSRQGVSNQPQH
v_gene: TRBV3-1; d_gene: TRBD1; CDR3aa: ASSRWGQDMEAF
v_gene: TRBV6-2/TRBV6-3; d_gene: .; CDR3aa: ASTADLFSGGYT
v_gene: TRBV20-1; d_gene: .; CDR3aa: SANAADNEQF
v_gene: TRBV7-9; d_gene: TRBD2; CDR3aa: ASSLSAGASYEQY
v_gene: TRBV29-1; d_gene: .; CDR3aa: SVAPRRETQY
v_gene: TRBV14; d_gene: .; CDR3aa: ASSHAGAMNTEAF
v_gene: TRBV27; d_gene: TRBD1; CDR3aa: ASSLFGQAPGGYT
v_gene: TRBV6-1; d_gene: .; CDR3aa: ASSRTSNEQF
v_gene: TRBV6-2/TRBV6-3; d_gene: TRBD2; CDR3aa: ASSPSSGRIHEQY
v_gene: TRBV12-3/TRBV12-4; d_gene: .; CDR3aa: ASSDTGGETQY
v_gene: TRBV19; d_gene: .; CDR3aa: ASSIVPGPPRETQY
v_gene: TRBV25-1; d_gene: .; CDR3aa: ASSRGRNSPLH
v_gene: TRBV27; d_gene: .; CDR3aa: ASSASPQSNQPQH
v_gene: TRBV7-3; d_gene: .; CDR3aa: ASSDGGTGELF
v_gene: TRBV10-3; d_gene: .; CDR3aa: AIRRDTDYGYT
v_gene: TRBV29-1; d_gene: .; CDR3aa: SVEVWSGKNEQY
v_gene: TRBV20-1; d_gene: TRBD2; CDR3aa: SANPAGVGEQF
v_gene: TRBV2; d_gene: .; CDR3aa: ASHSTDTQY
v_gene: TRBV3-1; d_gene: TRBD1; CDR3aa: ASSEQGLYGYT
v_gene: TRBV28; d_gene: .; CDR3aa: ASSFVRTSGNTIY
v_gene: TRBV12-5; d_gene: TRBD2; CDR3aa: ASSGAQVQAGELF